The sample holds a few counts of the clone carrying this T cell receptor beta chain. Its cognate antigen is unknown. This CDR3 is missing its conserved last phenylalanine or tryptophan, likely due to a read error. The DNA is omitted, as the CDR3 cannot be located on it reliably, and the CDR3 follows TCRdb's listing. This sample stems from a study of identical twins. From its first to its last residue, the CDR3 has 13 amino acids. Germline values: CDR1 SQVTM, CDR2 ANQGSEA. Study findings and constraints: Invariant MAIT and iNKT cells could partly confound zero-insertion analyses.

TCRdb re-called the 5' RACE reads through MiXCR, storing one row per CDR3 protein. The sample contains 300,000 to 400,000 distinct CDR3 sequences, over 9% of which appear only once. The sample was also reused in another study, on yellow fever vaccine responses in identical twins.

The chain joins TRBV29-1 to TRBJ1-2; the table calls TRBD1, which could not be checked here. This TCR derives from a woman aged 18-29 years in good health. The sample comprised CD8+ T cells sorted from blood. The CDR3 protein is CSVFGTVYGCPEN.